The T cell receptor beta chain under discussion was sequenced for a study of blood T cell repertoires in COVID-19. CDR3 size: 18 residues. V trimming: 3 bases; J trimming: 4 bases; junction bases outside the gene matches: 15. From germline, CDR1 is SGDLS and CDR2 YYNGEE. Using immunoSEQ multiplex PCR, the repertoire was profiled, and TCRdb retains in-frame clones only, with some absent. The sample carries hundreds of thousands of clones, roughly 89% recorded once. The chain combines TRBV9 with TRBJ2-1, with TRBD2 matching over 8 bases. The TCR was taken from a woman between 18 and 29 years old who had recovered from COVID-19. What was sequenced was PBMCs or T cells enriched from blood (not recorded which). The CDR3 DNA reads TGTGCCAGCAGCGGGGGACTAGTAGCGGGGTTGGGGTACAATGAGCAGTTCTTC. Protein: CASSGGLVAGLGYNEQFF.